This T cell receptor beta chain originates from a study of blood T cell repertoires in COVID-19. This CDR3 spans 11 amino acids. The germline V gene encodes CDR1 LNHDA and CDR2 SQIVND (reference sequence). V was shortened by 6 bases and J by 3 bases, with 5 bases between the two germline ends. The data were produced by immunoSEQ multiplex PCR, yet TCRdb's version contains in-frame clones alone and is incomplete. Of hundreds of thousands of clones in the sample, 65% to 90% were seen once. Sequencing input: PBMCs or T cells enriched from blood (not recorded which). J is TRBJ1-1 and V is TRBV19; D unclear. The clonotype comes from a woman between 40 and 50 years old with acute COVID-19. The CDR3: CASRRYTEAFF. The CDR3, as DNA: TGTGCCAGTAGGAGATACACTGAAGCTTTCTTT.